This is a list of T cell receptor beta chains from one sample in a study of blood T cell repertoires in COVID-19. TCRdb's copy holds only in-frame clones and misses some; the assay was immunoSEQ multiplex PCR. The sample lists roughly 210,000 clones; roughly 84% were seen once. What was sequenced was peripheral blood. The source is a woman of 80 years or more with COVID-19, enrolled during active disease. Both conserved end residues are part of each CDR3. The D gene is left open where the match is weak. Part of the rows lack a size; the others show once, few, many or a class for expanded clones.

CDR3nt: TGTGCCAGCAGCCGAGTGACAGGGGAGACTGAAGCTTTCTTT
CDR3aa: CASSRVTGETEAFF
j_gene: TRBJ1-1
abundance: few
d_gene: TRBD1
v_gene: TRBV3-1/TRBV3-2

CDR3nt: TGCAGCTCTGGAACCGGGACAGGGGCCACTGAAGCTTTCTTT
CDR3aa: CSSGTGTGATEAFF
j_gene: TRBJ1-1
abundance: -
d_gene: TRBD1
v_gene: TRBV29-1

CDR3nt: TGTGCCAGCTCACCCGCCGGGATGAAGAACACTGAAGCTTTCTTT
CDR3aa: CASSPAGMKNTEAFF
j_gene: TRBJ1-1
abundance: -
d_gene: -
v_gene: TRBV18

CDR3nt: TGCAGCGTTGATGGGGGGTTGGCTAACTATGGCTACACCTTC
CDR3aa: CSVDGGLANYGYTF
j_gene: TRBJ1-2
abundance: -
d_gene: -
v_gene: TRBV29-1

CDR3nt: TGCGCCAGTACCAGCGGGGGGGCGTCGAGTGCCACTGAAGCTTTCTTT
CDR3aa: CASTSGGASSATEAFF
j_gene: TRBJ1-1
abundance: -
d_gene: -
v_gene: TRBV5-1

CDR3nt: TGTGCCAGCAGCCAAGAGGGAGGGACAGATACGCAGTATTTT
CDR3aa: CASSQEGGTDTQYF
j_gene: TRBJ2-3
abundance: -
d_gene: TRBD2
v_gene: TRBV3-1/TRBV3-2

CDR3nt: TGTGCCAGCAGCTTAGAGGGGAACTATGGCTACACCTTC
CDR3aa: CASSLEGNYGYTF
j_gene: TRBJ1-2
abundance: -
d_gene: -
v_gene: TRBV7-9

CDR3nt: TGTGCCAGCAGCTTAGCGGCCGCTTTGGTACAGCCCCAGCATTTT
CDR3aa: CASSLAAALVQPQHF
j_gene: TRBJ1-5
abundance: -
d_gene: -
v_gene: TRBV7-2

CDR3nt: TGTGCCAGCACCTTACTGGGGAGGGATCAGCCCCAGCATTTT
CDR3aa: CASTLLGRDQPQHF
j_gene: TRBJ1-5
abundance: few
d_gene: -
v_gene: TRBV28

CDR3nt: TGTGCCAGCAGCCTGGGACATATCACAGATACGCAGTATTTT
CDR3aa: CASSLGHITDTQYF
j_gene: TRBJ2-3
abundance: -
d_gene: -
v_gene: TRBV7-9

CDR3nt: TGTGCCAGCAGCTTAAGGGGGCCAGAGGAGACCCAGTACTTC
CDR3aa: CASSLRGPEETQYF
j_gene: TRBJ2-5
abundance: -
d_gene: TRBD1
v_gene: TRBV7-2

CDR3nt: TGTGCCAGCAGTGAATTTGTCCAGGGGACCCAGTACTTC
CDR3aa: CASSEFVQGTQYF
j_gene: TRBJ2-5
abundance: -
d_gene: -
v_gene: TRBV6-4

CDR3nt: TGTGCCAGCAGCCAAGTGGCGGGGGGCACAGATACGCAGTATTTT
CDR3aa: CASSQVAGGTDTQYF
j_gene: TRBJ2-3
abundance: -
d_gene: TRBD2
v_gene: TRBV14

CDR3nt: TGTGCCAGCAGTTCAACCGGGACAGGGGTAGAAAAACTGTTTTTT
CDR3aa: CASSSTGTGVEKLFF
j_gene: TRBJ1-4
abundance: -
d_gene: TRBD1
v_gene: TRBV2

CDR3nt: TGTGCCAGCATAGACCCGGGGGGGCCGGGCACAGATACGCAGTATTTT
CDR3aa: CASIDPGGPGTDTQYF
j_gene: TRBJ2-3
abundance: -
d_gene: TRBD2
v_gene: TRBV2

CDR3nt: TGTGCCAGCAGCCCCCGGACTAGTCTGGGCGAGCAGTACTTC
CDR3aa: CASSPRTSLGEQYF
j_gene: TRBJ2-7
abundance: -
d_gene: TRBD2
v_gene: TRBV9

CDR3nt: TGTGCCAGCAGCTTTCCTTACAGGGAATATGGGGGAAACACCATATATTTT
CDR3aa: CASSFPYREYGGNTIYF
j_gene: TRBJ1-3
abundance: -
d_gene: -
v_gene: TRBV7-8

CDR3nt: TGTGCCTGGAGCGGGGGGGTAGGGGACGGCTACACCTTC
CDR3aa: CAWSGGVGDGYTF
j_gene: TRBJ1-2
abundance: few
d_gene: -
v_gene: TRBV30

CDR3nt: TGTGCCAGCATGGTGTCAGGGATCGGGTCCAATGAGCAGTTCTTC
CDR3aa: CASMVSGIGSNEQFF
j_gene: TRBJ2-1
abundance: -
d_gene: -
v_gene: TRBV7-2

CDR3nt: TGTGCCAGCAGCCGACAGGGGGCAAGCAATCAGCCCCAGCATTTT
CDR3aa: CASSRQGASNQPQHF
j_gene: TRBJ1-5
abundance: -
d_gene: TRBD1
v_gene: TRBV7-9

CDR3nt: TGTGCATCAAGGAGGGAGGGGGCAGATACGCAGTATTTT
CDR3aa: CASRREGADTQYF
j_gene: TRBJ2-3
abundance: -
d_gene: -
v_gene: TRBV19

CDR3nt: TGTGCAAGTCGCTCCGTTATTTCTGGGGCCAACGTCCTGACTTTC
CDR3aa: CASRSVISGANVLTF
j_gene: TRBJ2-6
abundance: -
d_gene: -
v_gene: TRBV12-2

CDR3nt: TGTGCCAGCAGCTTACCGGGACTAGCGGACAATGAGCAGTTCTTC
CDR3aa: CASSLPGLADNEQFF
j_gene: TRBJ2-1
abundance: -
d_gene: TRBD2
v_gene: TRBV7-9

CDR3nt: TGTGCCAGCCTCGGGACTAACCAAGAGACCCAGTACTTC
CDR3aa: CASLGTNQETQYF
j_gene: TRBJ2-5
abundance: -
d_gene: TRBD2
v_gene: TRBV28

CDR3nt: TGCAGTGCCTGGGGGGGAGGCGAGCAGTACTTC
CDR3aa: CSAWGGGEQYF
j_gene: TRBJ2-7
abundance: -
d_gene: TRBD2
v_gene: TRBV20-1

CDR3nt: TGTGCCAGCACCCGCGAGGGTTATAATTCACCCCTCCACTTT
CDR3aa: CASTREGYNSPLHF
j_gene: TRBJ1-6
abundance: -
d_gene: -
v_gene: TRBV6-5

CDR3nt: TGTGCCAGCAGCCCACGGTGGGGAGGTACAGGTGGAGAGACCCAGTACTTC
CDR3aa: CASSPRWGGTGGETQYF
j_gene: TRBJ2-5
abundance: -
d_gene: -
v_gene: TRBV7-8

CDR3nt: TGTGCCAGCAGCTTAGATAGGACAGGGGCTTATACGCAGTATTTT
CDR3aa: CASSLDRTGAYTQYF
j_gene: TRBJ2-3
abundance: -
d_gene: TRBD1
v_gene: TRBV7-2

CDR3nt: TGTGCCAGCTTCTCGTCGGCGGGGAGCGGCTACACCTTC
CDR3aa: CASFSSAGSGYTF
j_gene: TRBJ1-2
abundance: -
d_gene: -
v_gene: TRBV6-6

CDR3nt: TGTGCCAGCAGACCCTCGGGAGGGAACACTGAAGCTTTCTTT
CDR3aa: CASRPSGGNTEAFF
j_gene: TRBJ1-1
abundance: -
d_gene: -
v_gene: TRBV28

CDR3nt: TGTGCCAGCAGTCCGAAGCGGGGGGCGGGGGAGACCCAGTACTTC
CDR3aa: CASSPKRGAGETQYF
j_gene: TRBJ2-5
abundance: -
d_gene: TRBD2
v_gene: TRBV6-5

CDR3nt: TGTGCCAGCAGCCCCCTTAAAGAGGGCTACACCTTC
CDR3aa: CASSPLKEGYTF
j_gene: TRBJ1-2
abundance: -
d_gene: -
v_gene: TRBV28

CDR3nt: TGTGCCAGCAGCTTGGCTAGCACGCTAAACACAGATACGCAGTATTTT
CDR3aa: CASSLASTLNTDTQYF
j_gene: TRBJ2-3
abundance: -
d_gene: -
v_gene: TRBV5-8

CDR3nt: TGTGCCAGCAGCTTAGACAGTCAGAATTCACCCCTCCACTTT
CDR3aa: CASSLDSQNSPLHF
j_gene: TRBJ1-6
abundance: -
d_gene: -
v_gene: TRBV7-2

CDR3nt: TGTGCCAGCAGTATACAGGGGGCTGGAGAAAAACTGTTTTTT
CDR3aa: CASSIQGAGEKLFF
j_gene: TRBJ1-4
abundance: -
d_gene: TRBD1
v_gene: TRBV2

CDR3nt: TGCGCCAGCAATGAGCGGGCGAACACCGGGGAGCTGTTTTTT
CDR3aa: CASNERANTGELFF
j_gene: TRBJ2-2
abundance: -
d_gene: -
v_gene: TRBV5-1

CDR3nt: TGTGCCATCAGTGAGTCTCAGGGGAGGGGTGAAAAACTGTTTTTT
CDR3aa: CAISESQGRGEKLFF
j_gene: TRBJ1-4
abundance: -
d_gene: -
v_gene: TRBV10-3

CDR3nt: TGTGCCAGTAGTCTCCGGACGCCGGGACAGGGTTACCAAGAGACCCAGTACTTC
CDR3aa: CASSLRTPGQGYQETQYF
j_gene: TRBJ2-5
abundance: -
d_gene: TRBD1
v_gene: TRBV19

CDR3nt: TGTGCCAGCAGCTGGGACAGGGACACTGAAGCTTTCTTT
CDR3aa: CASSWDRDTEAFF
j_gene: TRBJ1-1
abundance: -
d_gene: TRBD1
v_gene: TRBV7-2

CDR3nt: TGTGCCAGCAGCCAATCAAGGGGAAGCAATCAGCCCCAGCATTTT
CDR3aa: CASSQSRGSNQPQHF
j_gene: TRBJ1-5
abundance: -
d_gene: -
v_gene: TRBV6-5

CDR3nt: TGTGCCAGCAGCTTAAGGGGAGGGGCAACTGAAGCTTTCTTT
CDR3aa: CASSLRGGATEAFF
j_gene: TRBJ1-1
abundance: -
d_gene: -
v_gene: TRBV5-4

CDR3nt: TGTGCCAGCAGTTTAACAGGGGGTACTGGCTACACCTTC
CDR3aa: CASSLTGGTGYTF
j_gene: TRBJ1-2
abundance: few
d_gene: TRBD1
v_gene: TRBV12-3/TRBV12-4

CDR3nt: TGTGCCAGCAGCTTACAACGGGACAACGAAGAGACCCAGTACTTC
CDR3aa: CASSLQRDNEETQYF
j_gene: TRBJ2-5
abundance: once
d_gene: -
v_gene: TRBV7-8

CDR3nt: TGTGCCAGCAGCGTAGCTGGCGGGGGAGGCTACGAGCAGTACTTC
CDR3aa: CASSVAGGGGYEQYF
j_gene: TRBJ2-7
abundance: -
d_gene: TRBD2
v_gene: TRBV9

CDR3nt: TGTGCCAGTCAACTGACCGGGACAGGGGTCGGGAGCAATCAGCCCCAGCATTTT
CDR3aa: CASQLTGTGVGSNQPQHF
j_gene: TRBJ1-5
abundance: -
d_gene: TRBD1
v_gene: TRBV19

CDR3nt: TGTGCCAGCATCGAGTATAATTCACCCCTCCACTTT
CDR3aa: CASIEYNSPLHF
j_gene: TRBJ1-6
abundance: -
d_gene: -
v_gene: TRBV6-5

CDR3nt: TGTGCCAGCGGTGGGCGGGGGGTAGTAACAGATACGCAGTATTTT
CDR3aa: CASGGRGVVTDTQYF
j_gene: TRBJ2-3
abundance: -
d_gene: TRBD2
v_gene: TRBV28

CDR3nt: TGTGCCAGTAGCGCTAAGGGGGCAGGAGAGACCCAGTACTTC
CDR3aa: CASSAKGAGETQYF
j_gene: TRBJ2-5
abundance: -
d_gene: TRBD1
v_gene: TRBV19

CDR3nt: TGTGCCAGCAGCCTCGGGACATTGAACACTGAAGCTTTCTTT
CDR3aa: CASSLGTLNTEAFF
j_gene: TRBJ1-1
abundance: -
d_gene: -
v_gene: TRBV3-1/TRBV3-2

CDR3nt: TGCGCCGGACACGGACAGTGGTATTACGGGAGCAATCAGCCCCAGCATTTT
CDR3aa: CAGHGQWYYGSNQPQHF
j_gene: TRBJ1-5
abundance: -
d_gene: -
v_gene: TRBV23-1

CDR3nt: TGTGCCAGCAGTCAACAGGGTCGGGCCGGGGAGCTGTTTTTT
CDR3aa: CASSQQGRAGELFF
j_gene: TRBJ2-2
abundance: -
d_gene: -
v_gene: TRBV6-5

CDR3nt: TGTGCCAGCTCACCATCGTCAGTGACAGATACGCAGTATTTT
CDR3aa: CASSPSSVTDTQYF
j_gene: TRBJ2-3
abundance: -
d_gene: -
v_gene: TRBV18

CDR3nt: TGTGCCAGCAGTCCCGTTAGGCTAGCGGACGCCTACGAGCAGTACTTC
CDR3aa: CASSPVRLADAYEQYF
j_gene: TRBJ2-7
abundance: -
d_gene: TRBD2
v_gene: TRBV6-2/TRBV6-3

CDR3nt: TGTGCCAGCAGTGAAGCGCGGGACAGGAGGGGGTCTAATGAAAAACTGTTTTTT
CDR3aa: CASSEARDRRGSNEKLFF
j_gene: TRBJ1-4
abundance: -
d_gene: TRBD1
v_gene: TRBV6-1